This T cell receptor beta chain was sequenced for a study of T cells in Graves' hyperthyroidism and ophthalmopathy. Notes on the study in general: The model predicted ophthalmopathy a median roughly 6.5 months before onset. A model of 13 V-J features distinguished ophthalmopathy from stable hyperthyroidism.

Using RNA transcripts as the source, TCR beta CDR3 regions were amplified. The HTBI primer set was used in a first-round RT-PCR of the TCR CDR3. A single record per CDR3 protein comes from TCRdb applying MiXCR to the multiplex PCR reads. This table holds around 500,000 distinct CDR3 sequences, over 13% found once. The table lists this clonotype with many counts. Antigen unknown. In patients aged 18 to 65, hyperthyroidism was newly diagnosed, with duration under 2 months. Those patients with uncontrolled infection, other autoimmune disease, pregnancy or lactation were excluded. The V gene end was trimmed by 7 bases and the J gene end by 6 bases; junction bases not matched to a gene: 5. This CDR3 region has 14 residues. CDR1 is MGHDK, CDR2 SYGVNS, per germline.

The source of this sequence is a woman aged 18-29 years with Graves' hyperthyroidism. The rearrangement links TRBV25-1 to TRBJ2-2; 10 bases are shared with TRBD2. Sequenced: blood. CDR3 bases: TGTGCCAGCACAACAGCGGGAGGGGCCGGGGAGCTGTTTTTT. It codes for CASTTAGGAGELFF.